This record concerns one T cell receptor beta chain sequence. The clone's antigen remains unknown. No per-base quality is available; no much larger clone lies one base away. The library relied on the immunoSEQ multiplex PCR assay. For the multiplex PCR, a mixture combining 60 forward primers for TCR Vbeta segments and 13 reverse primers for TCR Jbeta segments was used. The CDR3 region of rearranged TCR beta genes was amplified from genomic DNA by a multiplex PCR assay. Amplified TCR beta libraries were sequenced as 87-base-pair reads on the Illumina HiSeq System. The paper's processing steps were these. A later analysis counted around 72 million unique TCR beta chains across the 550 to 800 repertoires, and roughly 10 million of these chains were shared by at least two donors. Raw reads were error-corrected and collapsed into unique sequences by a nearest-neighbor algorithm in which closely related sequences were merged to remove PCR and sequencing errors. CDR3 sequences were aligned to IMGT reference sequences to assign V, D and J gene segments. For a sequence to be retained, at least a six-nucleotide match to both a V gene segment and a J gene segment was required. A rearrangement was called productive if the CDR3 had no stop codons and remained in frame with V and J, and every other rearrangement was called non-productive. Following IMGT convention, CDR3 was defined as the stretch from the second conserved V-encoded cysteine to the conserved J-encoded phenylalanine. In an earlier analysis of 550 to 650 of the donors, sequences lacking an unambiguous match to a single V gene segment were excluded. An earlier analysis of 450 to 650 of the donors called V segments functional above 56.7% productive rearrangements and segregating when the between-donor standard deviation exceeded 5%. To diagnose cytomegalovirus status from the catalog of TCR beta chain sequences, a statistical classification framework was built. V and J gene assignment, in a later analysis, came from comparing TCR nucleotide sequences with IMGT/GENE-DB human TR gene sequences. In a later analysis, CDR3 sequences and most-parsimonious VDJ recombination scenarios were assigned using the TCRdist pipeline. In a later analysis, each TCR beta chain was defined by its CDR3 amino acid sequence together with its V-gene family, and reads lacking a unique V-gene family were excluded. To address suspected cross-contamination and a sequencing artifact, a later analysis removed roughly 640 highly shared, low-generation-probability nucleotide sequences. A later analysis calculated a clonal expansion index for each public chain from normalized within-repertoire ranks of inferred template counts. In a later analysis, generation probabilities were computed with a VDJ recombination model fitted to out-of-frame rearrangements, and the resulting probabilities were checked against IGoR. In a later analysis, hypergeometric tests were used to score TCR-TCR, TCR-HLA and TCR-CMV co-occurrence, with a repertoire-size bias correction applied to TCR pairs. False discovery rates were estimated in a later analysis by permuting HLA or CMV assignments 20 times. In a later analysis, co-occurring TCRs were grouped with DBSCAN, and TCRdist sequence similarity was added when clustering was performed within HLA-allele-positive subsets. Co-occurrence clustering excluded repertoires with fewer than 30,000 or more than 120,000 public chains, plus five with anomalous nucleotide sharing. Held by TCRdb, this immuneACCESS table contains in-frame sequences only and omits some clones. Under half of the omission traces to an unresolved V gene where checked; the cause of the rest is unknown. For V, J and clone size, that table is used; D and trimming come from the DNA. The sample includes some 200,000 clones, with roughly 87% observed a single time. In total, the top ten clones hold roughly 1.5% of the sample.

The sample originates from a study of cytomegalovirus exposure and HLA in healthy donors (TCRdb year 2017). About the investigation overall: An earlier analysis of some 500 of the donors reported 250 to 300 Gb of sequence data and approximately 110 million unique TCR beta sequences from about 179 million T cells. Class I and class II HLA loci were covered by the typing at four-digit resolution. The later analysis used no new phenotypic data to find candidate immune exposures, relying instead on TCR beta sequences and their occurrence across donors. In addition to the first cohort of about 650 subjects, a separate validation cohort of around 110 different subjects was used. Typing coverage differed by locus: A, B, C, DRB1 and DQB1 were typed in roughly 620-630 donors, DQA1 in about 500, DPA1 in roughly 590, and DPB1 in approximately 450. Donor age, sex, ethnicity and CMV serostatus were compiled alongside the repertoire data. Across 398 genotyped donors of the cohort, an average of 235,054 unique TCR beta nucleotide sequences per donor were sequenced, and roughly 18% of those sequences were non-productive. A later analysis re-examined previously published TCR beta repertoires from around 670 donors and added high-resolution HLA genotyping to investigate patterns of TCR occurrence. To predict cytomegalovirus infection status, the study brought together high-throughput TCR immunosequencing, statistical association of individual TCRs with disease status, and machine learning. Using immunosequencing, the study profiled T cell repertoires from roughly 650 subjects and related those repertoires to cytomegalovirus serostatus. Roughly 300 gigabases of sequencing data and about 92 million unique TCR sequences made up an early release that covered approximately 620 HLA-typed donors. The aim of the study was to test whether cataloging public T cell receptors could identify signatures of past pathogen exposure. A few DR-DQ haplotypes were treated as single units for association and clustering because of strong linkage in the cohort. A later genetic analysis took genome-wide SNP genotypes for about three fifths of the 666 donors and used that subset as a discovery cohort. Of the roughly 420 genotyped donors, more than 75% were placed in the genetic ancestry cluster associated with self-reported Caucasian donors. An earlier analysis of fewer than 750 of the donors used high-throughput TCR beta sequencing to judge whether each TCR beta V gene segment behaved as functional or pseudogenic. All discovery cohort repertoires had been generated using a single sequencing platform.

The cohort comprised some 730 healthy bone marrow donors. All cohort members were sampled while nominally healthy, although unrecorded immune exposures were likely present. The donor tested CMV seronegative, placing the donor among the approximately 400 seronegative members of the cohort. Every donor gave a peripheral blood sample, and the peripheral blood mononuclear cells from that sample were used for TCR beta sequencing. Genomic DNA was extracted from the blood cell samples with the Qiagen DNeasy Blood Extraction Kit. Taken from the germline V gene, the CDR1 and CDR2 loops are SGHAT and FQNNGV. Trimming accounts for 4 bases at V and 7 bases at J, while the number of junction bases matched to no gene is 6. From its cysteine to its phenylalanine, the CDR3 spans 14 amino acids. This entry keeps only the CDR3 DNA: 42 bases, framed from base 1. Here is what the overall study found, with its caveats: In a later analysis, the rate of TCR association differed among HLA loci, with DRB1 alleles having the most associated TCRs and HLA-C alleles having the fewest. Presence/absence analyses assumed roughly uniform sequencing depth across donors, an assumption that may not hold. Most TCR sequences were seen in very few donors, while some public TCRs were found in many individuals. In a later analysis, HLA-associated TCR beta chains were found to be more clonally expanded and to have lower generation probabilities than equally common non-associated chains. A further reported finding was that TCR beta sequences accurately predicted the HLA-A and HLA-B alleles for most subjects in the first cohort. Assigning TCR associations to individual alleles was difficult when HLA alleles, especially DR and DQ, strongly co-occurred. Only TCR beta chains were sequenced in this cohort, and the absence of alpha or paired-chain data limited detectable features. Compared with the roughly 710-donor mean, donors in an Asian-associated ancestry cluster had fewer N-insertions in productive TCRs, according to a later genetic analysis. In both the original and validation cohorts, the classifier was reported to diagnose cytomegalovirus status with high specificity and sensitivity. In a later genetic analysis, a missense DCLRE1C variant was associated with V-gene and J-gene trimming of TCR beta chains, and the association was replicated in an independent cohort. In an earlier analysis of around 600 of the donors, most TCR beta V segments appeared in productive rearrangements about 87% or about 30% of the time, broadly matching IMGT annotations. Because HLA typing was unavailable for some donors at each locus, only the typed subset was used in association tests. Because counts were too low, roughly 17 rarely observed V segments, including chromosome 9 orphons, were left out of the earlier analysis of 587 of the donors. A later analysis associated 15,000 to 20,000 TCR beta sequences with specific HLA alleles at a false discovery rate of 0.05. Because the 87-base-pair reads could not distinguish some IMGT-functional V segments, including TRBV6-2 and TRBV6-3, those segments were excluded. In the study, 164 TCR beta chains were listed as associated with cytomegalovirus. In vitro tests confirmed that a few of the cytomegalovirus-associated TCR beta chains recognize cytomegalovirus antigens. According to a later analysis, most CMV-associated TCR beta chains appeared to be HLA-restricted, and the HLA associations seemed to be driven largely by CMV exposure. A cluster of highly shared sequence variants was judged likely to represent a technical artifact of the sequencing pipeline. It was suggested by the authors that the approach could potentially be generalized to other disease states and immunological phenotypes. CMV serostatus was the only immune exposure information available for the cohort. A later analysis reported that several top co-occurrence clusters appeared linked to parvovirus B19, influenza, CMV and Epstein-Barr virus. Correlated functional status among segregating V segments might be attributable to linkage disequilibrium, but an unknown experimental factor could not be ruled out.

Recombination connected TRBV11-2 to TRBJ1-4, with 7 bases in between that match TRBD1. The clonotype comes from a man aged 45-60 years in good health and CMV-seronegative. Sequencing was carried out using PBMCs. DNA sequence: TGTGCCAGCAGCTCTACAGGGGCTGGTGAAAAACTGTTTTTT. This gives the protein CASSSTGAGEKLFF.